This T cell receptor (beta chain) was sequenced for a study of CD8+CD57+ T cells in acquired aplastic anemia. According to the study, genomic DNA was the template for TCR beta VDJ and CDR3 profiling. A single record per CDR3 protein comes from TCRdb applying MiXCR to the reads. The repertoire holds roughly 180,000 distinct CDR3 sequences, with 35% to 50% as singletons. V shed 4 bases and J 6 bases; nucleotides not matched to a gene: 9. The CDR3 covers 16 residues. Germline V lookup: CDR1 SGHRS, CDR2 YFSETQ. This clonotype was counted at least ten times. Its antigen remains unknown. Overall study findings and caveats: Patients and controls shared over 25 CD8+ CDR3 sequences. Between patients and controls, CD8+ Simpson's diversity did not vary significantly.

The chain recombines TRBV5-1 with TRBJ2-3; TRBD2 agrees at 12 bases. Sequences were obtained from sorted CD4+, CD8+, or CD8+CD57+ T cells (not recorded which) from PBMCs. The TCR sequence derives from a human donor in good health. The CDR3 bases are TGCGCCAGCAGCCTAGCGGGAGGGCCGAGTGGTGATACGCAGTATTTT. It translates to CASSLAGGPSGDTQYF. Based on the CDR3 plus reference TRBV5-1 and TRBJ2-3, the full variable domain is KAGVTQTPRYLIKTRGQQVTLSCSPISGHRSVSWYQQTPGQGLQFLFEYFSETQRNKGNFPGRFSGRQFSNSRSEMNVSTLELGDSALYLCASSLAGGPSGDTQYFGPGTRLTVL.